This is a list of T cell receptor beta chains from one sample in a study of identical twins. TCRdb independently ran MiXCR on the 5' RACE reads; one entry per CDR3 protein. The table shows fewer than 650,000 distinct CDR3 sequences, with about 7.1% occurring only once. These data are also associated with another study on yellow fever vaccine responses in identical twins.

Sequencing was done on a sample of PBMCs. These receptors came from a woman aged 18-35 years in good health. CDR3s include the opening cysteine and the closing phenylalanine or tryptophan. The order of the fields is J gene, clone size, D gene, V gene, CDR3 protein, CDR3 DNA. D genes are given only for firm matches. Clone size is not always given. Where it is, it says once, few, many or a class for expanded clones.

TRBJ2-4 few NA TRBV5-1 CASSWGERQNIQYF TGCGCCAGCAGCTGGGGCGAGCGGCAAAACATTCAGTACTTC
TRBJ2-5 NA NA TRBV7-2 CASSLDPGGGETQYF TGTGCCAGCAGCTTAGACCCCGGAGGAGGGGAGACCCAGTACTTC
TRBJ2-7 many TRBD1 TRBV10-3 CAISEMLGQGYEQYF TGTGCCATCAGTGAGATGTTAGGACAGGGCTACGAGCAGTACTTC
TRBJ2-1 many TRBD1 TRBV28 CASRPPGTGRNEQFF TGTGCCAGCAGACCCCCCGGGACAGGGAGGAATGAGCAGTTCTTC
TRBJ2-7 few TRBD1 TRBV6-5 CASSYSSQGAYEQYF TGTGCCAGCAGTTACTCGTCACAGGGGGCCTACGAGCAGTACTTC
TRBJ2-7 many TRBD2 TRBV3-1 CASSQALAGAYEQYF TGTGCCAGCAGCCAAGCACTAGCGGGAGCATACGAGCAGTACTTC
TRBJ2-2 few NA TRBV12-3/TRBV12-4 CASSQDSWELFF TGTGCCAGCAGTCAGGACAGCTGGGAGCTGTTTTTT
TRBJ1-5 many NA TRBV12-3/TRBV12-4 CASSARGVLSFGNQPQHF TGTGCCAGCAGTGCGCGGGGGGTTTTGTCGTTTGGCAATCAGCCCCAGCATTTT
TRBJ2-1 NA TRBD2 TRBV10-2 CASSRTSGGLYNEQFF TGCGCCAGCAGTAGGACTAGCGGGGGGTTGTACAATGAGCAGTTCTTC
TRBJ2-1 many TRBD2 TRBV20-1 CSAPGLAGGFGNEQFF TGCAGTGCACCAGGGCTAGCGGGCGGTTTTGGGAATGAGCAGTTCTTC